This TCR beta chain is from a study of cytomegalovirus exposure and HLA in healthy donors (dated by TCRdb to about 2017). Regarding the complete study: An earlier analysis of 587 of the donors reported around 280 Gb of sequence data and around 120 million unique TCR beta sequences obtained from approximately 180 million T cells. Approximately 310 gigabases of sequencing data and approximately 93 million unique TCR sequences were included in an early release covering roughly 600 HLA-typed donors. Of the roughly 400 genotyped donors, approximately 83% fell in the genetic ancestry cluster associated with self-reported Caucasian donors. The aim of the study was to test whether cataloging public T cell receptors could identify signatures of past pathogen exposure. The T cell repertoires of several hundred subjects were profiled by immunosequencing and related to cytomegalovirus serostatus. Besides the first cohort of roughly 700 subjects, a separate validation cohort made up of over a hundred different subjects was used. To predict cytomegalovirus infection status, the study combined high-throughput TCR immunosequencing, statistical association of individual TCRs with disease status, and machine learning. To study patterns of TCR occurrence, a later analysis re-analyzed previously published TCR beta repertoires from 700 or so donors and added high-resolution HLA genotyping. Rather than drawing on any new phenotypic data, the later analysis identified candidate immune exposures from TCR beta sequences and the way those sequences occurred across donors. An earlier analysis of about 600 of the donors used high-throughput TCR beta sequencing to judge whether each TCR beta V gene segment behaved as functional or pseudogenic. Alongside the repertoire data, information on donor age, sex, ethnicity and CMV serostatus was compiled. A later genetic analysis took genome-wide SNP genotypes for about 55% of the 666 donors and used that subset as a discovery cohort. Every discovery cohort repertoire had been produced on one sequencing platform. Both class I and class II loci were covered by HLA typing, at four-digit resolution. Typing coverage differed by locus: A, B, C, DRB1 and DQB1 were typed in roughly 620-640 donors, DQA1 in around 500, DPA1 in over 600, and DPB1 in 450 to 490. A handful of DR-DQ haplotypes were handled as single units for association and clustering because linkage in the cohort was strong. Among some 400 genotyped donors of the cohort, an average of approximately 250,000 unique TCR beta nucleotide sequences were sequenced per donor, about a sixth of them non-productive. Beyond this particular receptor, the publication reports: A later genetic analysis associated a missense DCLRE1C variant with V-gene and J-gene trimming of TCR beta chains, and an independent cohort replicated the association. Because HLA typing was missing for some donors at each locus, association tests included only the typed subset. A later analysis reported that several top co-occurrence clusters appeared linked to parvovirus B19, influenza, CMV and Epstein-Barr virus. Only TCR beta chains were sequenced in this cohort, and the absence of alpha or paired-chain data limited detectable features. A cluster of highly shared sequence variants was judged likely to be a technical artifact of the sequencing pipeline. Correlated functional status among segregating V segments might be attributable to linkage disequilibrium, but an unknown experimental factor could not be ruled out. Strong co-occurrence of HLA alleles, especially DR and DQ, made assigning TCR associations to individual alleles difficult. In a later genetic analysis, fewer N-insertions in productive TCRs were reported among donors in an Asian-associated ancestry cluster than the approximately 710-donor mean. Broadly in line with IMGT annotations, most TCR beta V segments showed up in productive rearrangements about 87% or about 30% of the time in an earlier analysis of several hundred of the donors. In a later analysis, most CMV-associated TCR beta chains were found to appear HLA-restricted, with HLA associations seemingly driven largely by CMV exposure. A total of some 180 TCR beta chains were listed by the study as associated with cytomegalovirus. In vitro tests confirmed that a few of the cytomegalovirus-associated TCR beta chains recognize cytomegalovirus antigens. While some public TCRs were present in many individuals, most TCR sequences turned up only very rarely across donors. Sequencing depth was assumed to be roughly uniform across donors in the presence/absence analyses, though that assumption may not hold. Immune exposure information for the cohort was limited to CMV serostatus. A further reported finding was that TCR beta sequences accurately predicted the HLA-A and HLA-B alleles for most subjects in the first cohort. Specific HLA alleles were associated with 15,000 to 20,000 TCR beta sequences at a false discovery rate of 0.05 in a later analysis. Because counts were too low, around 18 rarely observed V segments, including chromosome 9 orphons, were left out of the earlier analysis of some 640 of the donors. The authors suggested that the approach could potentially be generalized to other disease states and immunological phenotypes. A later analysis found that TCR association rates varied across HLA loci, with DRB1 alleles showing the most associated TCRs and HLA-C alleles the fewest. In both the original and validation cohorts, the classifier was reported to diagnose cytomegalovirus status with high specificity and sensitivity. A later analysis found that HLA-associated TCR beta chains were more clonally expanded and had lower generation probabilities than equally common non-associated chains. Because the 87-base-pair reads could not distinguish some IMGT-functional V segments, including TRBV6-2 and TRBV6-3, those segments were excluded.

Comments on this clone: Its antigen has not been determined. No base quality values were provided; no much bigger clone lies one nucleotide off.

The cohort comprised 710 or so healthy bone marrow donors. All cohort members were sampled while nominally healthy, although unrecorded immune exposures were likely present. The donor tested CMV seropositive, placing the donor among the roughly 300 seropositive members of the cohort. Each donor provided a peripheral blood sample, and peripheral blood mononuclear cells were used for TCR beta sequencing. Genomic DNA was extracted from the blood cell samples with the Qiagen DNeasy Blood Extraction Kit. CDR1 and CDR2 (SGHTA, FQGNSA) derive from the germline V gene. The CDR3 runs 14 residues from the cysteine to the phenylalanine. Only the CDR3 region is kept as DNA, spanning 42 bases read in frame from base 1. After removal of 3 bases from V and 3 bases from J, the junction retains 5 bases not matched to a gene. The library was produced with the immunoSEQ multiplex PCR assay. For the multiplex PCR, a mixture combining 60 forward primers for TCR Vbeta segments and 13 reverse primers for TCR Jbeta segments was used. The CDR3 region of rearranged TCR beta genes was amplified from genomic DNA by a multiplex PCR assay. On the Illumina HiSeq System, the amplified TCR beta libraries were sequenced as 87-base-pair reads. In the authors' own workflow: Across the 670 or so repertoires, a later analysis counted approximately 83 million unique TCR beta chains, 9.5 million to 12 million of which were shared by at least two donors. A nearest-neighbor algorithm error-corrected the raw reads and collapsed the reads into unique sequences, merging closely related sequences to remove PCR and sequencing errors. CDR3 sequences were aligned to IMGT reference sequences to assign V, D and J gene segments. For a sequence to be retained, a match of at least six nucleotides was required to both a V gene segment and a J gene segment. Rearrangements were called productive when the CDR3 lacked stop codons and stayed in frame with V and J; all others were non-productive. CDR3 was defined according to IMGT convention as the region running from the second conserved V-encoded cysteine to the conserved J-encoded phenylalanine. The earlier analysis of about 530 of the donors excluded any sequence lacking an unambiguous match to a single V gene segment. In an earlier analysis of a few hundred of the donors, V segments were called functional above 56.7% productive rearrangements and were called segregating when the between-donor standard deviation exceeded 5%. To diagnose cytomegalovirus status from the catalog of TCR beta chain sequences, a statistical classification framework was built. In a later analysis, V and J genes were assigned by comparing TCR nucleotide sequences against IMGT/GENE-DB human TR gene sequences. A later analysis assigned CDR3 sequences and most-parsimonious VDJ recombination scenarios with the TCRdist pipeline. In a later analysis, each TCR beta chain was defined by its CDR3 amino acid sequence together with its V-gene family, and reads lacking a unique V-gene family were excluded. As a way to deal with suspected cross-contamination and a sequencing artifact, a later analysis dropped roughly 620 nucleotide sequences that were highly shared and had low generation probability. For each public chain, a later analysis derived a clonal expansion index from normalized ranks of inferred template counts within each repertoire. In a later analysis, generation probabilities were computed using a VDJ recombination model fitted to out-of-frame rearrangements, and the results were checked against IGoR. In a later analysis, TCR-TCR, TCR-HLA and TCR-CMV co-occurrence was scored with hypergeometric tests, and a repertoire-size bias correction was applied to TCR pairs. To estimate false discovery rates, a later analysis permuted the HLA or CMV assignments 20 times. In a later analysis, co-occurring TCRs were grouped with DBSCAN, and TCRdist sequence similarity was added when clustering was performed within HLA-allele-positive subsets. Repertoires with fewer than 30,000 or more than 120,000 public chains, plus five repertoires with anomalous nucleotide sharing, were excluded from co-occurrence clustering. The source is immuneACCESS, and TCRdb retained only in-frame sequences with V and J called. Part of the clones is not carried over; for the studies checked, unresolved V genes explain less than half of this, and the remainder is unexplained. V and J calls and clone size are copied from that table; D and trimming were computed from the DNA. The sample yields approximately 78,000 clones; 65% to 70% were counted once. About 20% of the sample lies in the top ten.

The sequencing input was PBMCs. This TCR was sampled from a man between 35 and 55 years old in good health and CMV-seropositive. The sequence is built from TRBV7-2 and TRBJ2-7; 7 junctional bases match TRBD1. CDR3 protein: CASSFSRDSYEQYF. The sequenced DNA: TGTGCCAGCAGCTTCTCCCGGGACAGCTACGAGCAGTACTTC. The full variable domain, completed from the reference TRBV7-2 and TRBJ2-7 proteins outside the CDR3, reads GAGVSQSPSNKVTEKGKDVELRCDPISGHTALYWYRQSLGQGLEFLIYFQGNSAPDKSGLPSDRFSAERTGGSVSTLTIQRTQQEDSAVYLCASSFSRDSYEQYFGPGTRLTVT.